The following is a TCR beta chain sequence with its context. Antigen: not known. In germline, CDR1 is LGHDT, CDR2 YNNKEL (reference sequence). V lost 6 bases to trimming and J lost 2 bases, with 9 bases between them. The length of the CDR3 is 13 residues. These data belong to a study of T cell responses to AZD1222 COVID-19 vaccine. Only in-frame clones appear in the TCRdb table, and some are missing; sequencing was by immunoSEQ multiplex PCR. The data contain 90,000 to 120,000 clones, around 92% of them singletons. Points from the study as a whole: Vaccine-associated CD4 TCRs spanned spike, dominant at 160-218 and 743-854.

The receptor was isolated from an adult who received the AZD1222 COVID-19 vaccine. The chain links TRBV3-1 (or the pseudogene TRBV3-2) to TRBJ2-3; maybe TRBD1 (5 bases). Sequencing was performed on peripheral blood, taken 28 days after the second AZD1222 dose. The CDR3 spells CASSQGNTDTQYF. Here the CDR3 DNA reads TGTGCCAGCAGTCAGGGAAACACAGATACGCAGTATTTT.